Described below is a single T cell receptor beta chain sequence and its context. Germline V lookup: CDR1 SGHRS, CDR2 YFSETQ. Trimming took off 0 bases at V and 9 bases at J, with 16 bases between the two ends. This CDR3 region has 15 residues. This entry comes from a study of blood T cell repertoires in COVID-19. Study background: Nucleic acid was either cDNA or gDNA, and it came from T cells, B-cell-depleted T cells, or PBMCs.

Here immunoSEQ multiplex PCR was the method, and the copy in TCRdb shows in-frame clones only, minus some. The sample includes 150,000 or so clones, about 85% seen only once; the top ten take about 0.63%. This TCR derives from a man in his 60s with COVID-19, enrolled during active disease. The sequenced sample consisted of peripheral blood. The V call is TRBV5-1, the J call TRBJ2-1; D might be TRBD1 (6 bases). The CDR3 spells CASSLELQGGGEQFF. CDR3 DNA: TGCGCCAGCAGCTTGGAGTTACAGGGTGGCGGTGAGCAGTTCTTC. The full variable domain, completed using reference TRBV5-1 and TRBJ2-1, is KAGVTQTPRYLIKTRGQQVTLSCSPISGHRSVSWYQQTPGQGLQFLFEYFSETQRNKGNFPGRFSGRQFSNSRSEMNVSTLELGDSALYLCASSLELQGGGEQFFGPGTRLTVL.